A selection of T cell receptor beta chains follows, all from one sample in a study of T-cell memory formation after mild COVID-19. TCRdb used MiXCR to reprocess the 5' RACE reads, holding one entry per CDR3 protein. This sample has fewer than 350,000 distinct CDR3 sequences; approximately 15% occur once, and the top ten carry around 20%. Sequenced sample: PBMCs or a T cell subset sorted from them (not recorded which). These receptors were collected from a man younger than 30 who had mild COVID-19 (a few samples of this study predate the infection). Cell type and time point are not known. The CDR3 runs from the conserved cysteine through the conserved F or W. The D gene is left open where the match is weak. Where a row states a size, it is once, few, many or the class of an expanded clone; other rows omit it.

J gene	D gene	V gene	clone size	CDR3 DNA	CDR3 protein
TRBJ1-5	.	TRBV12-3/TRBV12-4	.	TGTGCCAGCAGGGTAGGGGGAGTCAATCAGCCCCAGCATTTT	CASRVGGVNQPQHF
TRBJ2-3	.	TRBV6-5	.	TGTGCCAGCAGTTCCGTCCCCGGGACACCCCGCACAGATACGCAGTATTTT	CASSSVPGTPRTDTQYF
TRBJ2-1	TRBD2	TRBV7-8	.	TGTGCCAGCAGCTTGAAGCGGGGACACAATGAGCAGTTCTTC	CASSLKRGHNEQFF
TRBJ2-1	TRBD1	TRBV12-3/TRBV12-4	few	TGTGCCAGCAGTTCGATGACAGGGCACAATGAGCAGTTCTTC	CASSSMTGHNEQFF
TRBJ1-1	.	TRBV7-8	.	TGTGCCAGCAGCCTCCGGGGCAGGGGAGGGGAAGCTTTCTTT	CASSLRGRGGEAFF
TRBJ1-4	.	TRBV7-2	few	TGTGCCAGCAGCTTAGGACTGGGGGTGGTCTCGAAACTGTTTTTT	CASSLGLGVVSKLFF
TRBJ2-3	TRBD2	TRBV6-5	few	TGTGCCAGCAAGAGGGCTGGGGCTAGCGGGCGAGATACGCAGTATTTT	CASKRAGASGRDTQYF
TRBJ1-6	.	TRBV18	few	TGTGCCAGCTCACAAGGGCTCCCTCTTGACCTCCACTTT	CASSQGLPLDLHF
TRBJ2-7	TRBD2	TRBV6-2/TRBV6-3	.	TGTGCCAGCAGTTACCGGGGAATAGCGGGGTTCTCCTACGAGCAGTACTTC	CASSYRGIAGFSYEQYF
TRBJ2-5	.	TRBV12-2	.	TGTGCAAGTCGCTCCCACCTGGGAGCCGGGACAGCCCAAGAGACCCAGTACTTC	CASRSHLGAGTAQETQYF
TRBJ2-7	TRBD1	TRBV6-2/TRBV6-3	.	TGTGCCAGCAGTGACCGGGACAGGGGCGACTACGAGCAGTACTTC	CASSDRDRGDYEQYF
TRBJ2-1	TRBD2	TRBV20-1	.	TGCAGTGCTAGAGCCGTGGGACTAGCGGGGTTCAATGAGCAGTTCTTC	CSARAVGLAGFNEQFF
TRBJ2-7	TRBD2	TRBV5-4	few	TGTGCCAGCAGCTCGCCGGGACTAGCGGACGAGCAGTACTTC	CASSSPGLADEQYF
TRBJ1-2	TRBD1	TRBV6-5	few	TGTGCCAGCAGTCCACGGACAGGTCCGCCGTGGGGCTACACCTTC	CASSPRTGPPWGYTF
TRBJ1-6	TRBD1	TRBV7-6	few	TGTGCCAGCAAGGGGGGGGACAGAGGATATAATTCACCCCTCCACTTT	CASKGGDRGYNSPLHF
TRBJ1-2	.	TRBV7-2	.	TGTGCCAGCAGCCGCTACCTGGGGGGAAGTAACTATGGCTACACCTTC	CASSRYLGGSNYGYTF
TRBJ2-3	TRBD2	TRBV4-3	few	TGCGCCAGCAGCCAGTCTAGCGGGGGGGCTTTAGCAGATACGCAGTATTTT	CASSQSSGGALADTQYF
TRBJ1-1	.	TRBV29-1	many	TGCAGCGTTAGAAGGCAGGAGAACACTGAAGCTTTCTTT	CSVRRQENTEAFF
TRBJ1-2	.	TRBV4-1	.	TGCGCCAGCAGCCAAGATCAAGGCTTCGAAAGGAGCTACACCTTC	CASSQDQGFERSYTF
TRBJ2-5	.	TRBV11-2	many	TGTGCCAGCAGCTTGAACCTCCGACAAGAGACCCAGTACTTC	CASSLNLRQETQYF
TRBJ2-1	TRBD2	TRBV10-3	few	TGTGCCATCAGTCGCACTAGCGGGGGTAATGAGCAGTTCTTC	CAISRTSGGNEQFF
TRBJ2-1	TRBD2	TRBV6-2/TRBV6-3	.	TGTGCCAGCAGTTGGACTAGCGGGGAGTACAATGAGCAGTTCTTC	CASSWTSGEYNEQFF